Following are 22 T cell receptor beta chains from one sample sequenced in a study of OX40 agonist ivuxolimab in advanced cancers. Assay used: immunoSEQ multiplex PCR; TCRdb lists only in-frame clones, some missing. Among 50,000 to 80,000 clones, roughly four fifths were seen once, and the ten largest hold around 9.8%. The sequencing used CD4+ or CD8+ T cells sorted from blood, collected in a trial of the OX40 agonist ivuxolimab. The receptors derive from an adult with an advanced solid tumor such as melanoma, head and neck, liver or kidney cancer.

This chain links TRBV4-2 with TRBJ1-4; the D is unclear. The CDR3 runs 14 residues. Trimming cost V 0 bases and J 7 bases, with 9 bases left between them. Germline CDR1 LGHNA, CDR2 YNFKEQ. The DNA for the CDR3 is TGTGCCAGCAGCCAAGAGATCCGGGCTGAAAAACTGTTTTTT. It is translated as CASSQEIRAEKLFF.

V and J are TRBV5-5 and TRBJ2-1; D is tentatively TRBD1 or TRBD2 (5 bases each). The CDR3 length is 14 residues. Trimming pared 3 bases from V and 8 bases from J, leaving 15 bases between. The germline gives CDR1 SGHKS, CDR2 YYEKEE (reference sequence). CDR3 DNA sequence: TGTGCCAGCAGCTCAAGGGACCTGGGCCATGAGCAGTTCTTC. This encodes CASSSRDLGHEQFF.

The CDR3 DNA reads TGCGCCAGCAGCCAAGAGAGCTCCTATAATTCACCCCTCCACTTT. Its translation is CASSQESSYNSPLHF. The genes are TRBV4-1 and TRBJ1-6; D remains ambiguous. The CDR3 runs to 15 residues. The germline V gene encodes CDR1 MGHRA and CDR2 YSYEKL. Trimming left V 0 bases short and J 0 bases short, with 3 bases between.

V gene TRBV10-3 combines with J gene TRBJ1-1; TRBD1 aligns across 7 bases. Trimming took 6 bases from V and 1 from J; bases not matched to a gene: 5. Germline lookup yields CDR1 ENHRY and CDR2 SYGVKD. The CDR3 totals 14 residues. The CDR3 DNA is TGTGCCATCAGGGGGACAGCCCAGAACACTGAAGCTTTCTTT. It codes for CAIRGTAQNTEAFF.

The V gene is TRBV5-4, the J gene TRBJ2-3, with TRBD1 matching over 12 bases. The CDR3 sequence is 17 residues long. Germline trimming cut 4 bases from V and 3 bases from J; bases unmatched to any gene: 9. Per the germline V gene, CDR1 is SGHNT and CDR2 is YYREEE (reference sequence). The CDR3 DNA reads TGTGCCAGCAGCAAAGGGACAGGGGGCAGACCAACAGATACGCAGTATTTT. Its protein is CASSKGTGGRPTDTQYF.

V is TRBV2 and J is TRBJ2-1; 15 bases agree with TRBD2. The CDR3 totals 17 residues. The germline gives CDR1 SNHLY, CDR2 FYNNEI. V gave up 8 bases and J gave up 5 bases; unmatched junction bases: 10. The CDR3 coding sequence is TGTGCCAGCCGTCCCGGGACTAGCGGGGGGTCGGACAATGAGCAGTTCTTC. This translates into CASRPGTSGGSDNEQFF.

V and J are TRBV6-5 and TRBJ2-7; weak D call: TRBD1 (5 bases). The CDR3 consists of 12 residues. V was trimmed by 8 bases and J by 5 bases, leaving 13 bases between them. Germline CDR1 MNHEY, CDR2 SVGAGI. CDR3 DNA sequence: TGTGCCAGCGAAGGCAGGGCCAACGAGCAGTACTTC. This codes for CASEGRANEQYF.

The CDR3 coding sequence is TGCGCCAGCAGCCTCCAGGGGATGGGAGAGACCCAGTACTTC. Amino acids: CASSLQGMGETQYF. The rearrangement joins TRBV5-1 to TRBJ2-5, with D perhaps matching TRBD1 (6 bases). Germline CDR1 is SGHRS and CDR2 is YFSETQ. The V and J ends lost 4 bases and 4 bases respectively, with 14 bases between them. This CDR3 region has 14 residues.

The V gene is TRBV5-1, the J gene TRBJ2-3; TRBD2 matches at 8 bases. Germline CDR1 SGHRS, CDR2 YFSETQ. This CDR3 is 14 amino acids long. The V gene end was trimmed by 4 bases and the J gene end by 4 bases; junction bases not matched to a gene: 5. The CDR3 nucleotides are TGCGCCAGCAGCCCCGCGGGGGGTTCAGATACGCAGTATTTT. It encodes CASSPAGGSDTQYF. The entire variable domain, with the rest obtained from reference TRBV5-1 and TRBJ2-3, is as follows: KAGVTQTPRYLIKTRGQQVTLSCSPISGHRSVSWYQQTPGQGLQFLFEYFSETQRNKGNFPGRFSGRQFSNSRSEMNVSTLELGDSALYLCASSPAGGSDTQYFGPGTRLTVL.

This clone was found a few times. The chain joins TRBV2 to TRBJ2-1; 9 bases are shared with TRBD2. Germline values: CDR1 SNHLY, CDR2 FYNNEI. The V and J ends lost 3 bases and 4 bases, in that order; junction bases with no gene match: 4. CDR3 length equals 15 residues. CDR3 DNA sequence: TGTGCCAGCAGTGAGGGGACTAGCCAATACAATGAGCAGTTCTTC. This gives the protein CASSEGTSQYNEQFF.

The chain's CDR3 is CASSSFGGTSYNEQFF. CDR3 DNA: TGTGCCAGCAGTTCGTTCGGCGGAACCTCCTACAATGAGCAGTTCTTC. The V call is TRBV27, the J call TRBJ2-1; D gene unclear. Germline V lookup: CDR1 MNHEY, CDR2 SMNVEV (reference sequence). The CDR3 totals 16 residues. Trimming removed 4 bases from V and 0 bases from J, with 13 bases in between.

The chain uses TRBV18 and TRBJ1-2; TRBD1 aligns across 10 bases. The germline V gene encodes CDR1 KGHSH and CDR2 LQKENI. This CDR3 spans 14 amino acids. V lost 6 bases to trimming and J lost 2 bases; unmatched junction nucleotides: 3. The CDR3 nucleotides are TGTGCCAGCTCGGAGGGACAGGGGAACTATGGCTACACCTTC. Translation: CASSEGQGNYGYTF.

The chain carries TRBV7-9 and TRBJ2-5; 9 nucleotides align to TRBD1. From germline, CDR1 is SEHNR and CDR2 FQNEAQ (reference sequence). The trim removed 1 base at V and 2 bases at J, leaving 8 bases unmatched. This CDR3 region has 17 residues. This CDR3 is CASSLVPGDREQETQYF. CDR3 nucleotide sequence: TGTGCCAGCAGCTTAGTACCCGGGGACAGGGAACAAGAGACCCAGTACTTC.

The chain is built from TRBV28 and TRBJ2-7; no clear D gene. Trimming pared 3 bases from V and 0 bases from J, leaving 6 bases between. Germline lookup yields CDR1 MDHEN and CDR2 SYDVKM. CDR3 length: 13 amino acids. CDR3: CASSFVGSYEQYF. CDR3 sequence (DNA): TGTGCCAGCAGTTTTGTGGGCTCCTACGAGCAGTACTTC. Full variable domain (remainder filled in from reference TRBV28 and TRBJ2-7): DVKVTQSSRYLVKRTGEKVFLECVQDMDHENMFWYRQDPGLGLRLIYFSYDVKMKEKGDIPEGYSVSREKKERFSLILESASTNQTSMYLCASSFVGSYEQYFGPGTRLTVT.

V is TRBV28 and J is TRBJ1-5; D may be TRBD1 (5 bases). V lost 2 bases and J 3 bases, leaving 17 bases between the germline ends. The CDR3 loop spans 17 amino acids. CDR1 MDHEN and CDR2 SYDVKM come from the germline V gene. DNA for the CDR3: TGTGCCAGCAGTTTAGGAGGGTGGGGGGTCACCAATCAGCCCCAGCATTTT. It translates to CASSLGGWGVTNQPQHF. The complete variable domain, with remaining parts taken from reference TRBV28 and TRBJ1-5, reads DVKVTQSSRYLVKRTGEKVFLECVQDMDHENMFWYRQDPGLGLRLIYFSYDVKMKEKGDIPEGYSVSREKKERFSLILESASTNQTSMYLCASSLGGWGVTNQPQHFGDGTRLSIL.

The rearrangement links TRBV30 to TRBJ2-5; no clear D gene. The length of the CDR3 is 15 residues. Germline V gene lookup returns CDR1 GTSNPN and CDR2 SVGIG (reference sequence). V gave up 0 bases and J gave up 1 base, with 12 bases separating them. CDR3 protein: CAWSVLGTRQETQYF. CDR3 sequence (DNA): TGTGCCTGGAGTGTACTCGGAACCCGCCAAGAGACCCAGTACTTC. Full variable domain (rest looked up from reference TRBV30 and TRBJ2-5): SQTIHQWPATLVQPVGSPLSLECTVEGTSNPNLYWYRQAAGRGLQLLFYSVGIGQISSEVPQNLSASRPQDRQFILSSKKLLLSDSGFYLCAWSVLGTRQETQYFGPGTRLLVL.

V gene TRBV7-2 combines with J gene TRBJ1-2, with TRBD1 as a possible D gene (5 bases). Per germline, CDR1 SGHTA and CDR2 FQGNSA. The V end was cut by 1 base, the J end by 4 bases, with 13 bases between. The CDR3 has 15 amino acids. CDR3 sequence (DNA): TGTGCCAGCAGCTTAGGGGGTCAGGGCGGCTATGGCTACACCTTC. Amino acid sequence: CASSLGGQGGYGYTF.

This rearrangement joins TRBV5-1 to TRBJ1-1; D is perhaps TRBD1 (6 bases). V was cut by 4 bases and J by 2 bases, with 12 bases left in between. Germline lookup yields CDR1 SGHRS and CDR2 YFSETQ. The CDR3 totals 14 residues. The CDR3 protein is CASSRDTFNTEAFF. CDR3 in DNA: TGCGCCAGCAGCAGGGACACCTTTAACACTGAAGCTTTCTTT.

V usage is TRBV7-3 and J usage is TRBJ2-5, with no clear D. Deletions cut 2 bases from V and 3 bases from J, with 7 bases between. Germline CDR1 SGHTA, CDR2 FQGTGA. This CDR3 spans 13 amino acids. Here the CDR3 reads CASSLRREETQYF. CDR3 nucleotide sequence: TGTGCCAGCAGCTTACGAAGAGAAGAGACCCAGTACTTC.

This clone has just one count. This chain links TRBV2 with TRBJ1-1, with no clear D. Germline assignment: CDR1 SNHLY and CDR2 FYNNEI. Between the trimmed V and J ends, which lost 7 bases and 0 bases, there was a span of 15 bases. The CDR3 contains 15 residues. The CDR3 region has the DNA TGTGCCAGCACCTCACGGAGTGGGATGAACACTGAAGCTTTCTTT. The encoded protein is CASTSRSGMNTEAFF.

The V gene is TRBV6-5, the J gene TRBJ1-3; D is unclear. Germline V CDR1 and CDR2: MNHEY, SVGAGI. The length of the CDR3 is 14 residues. Trimming took off 5 bases at V and 4 bases at J, with 12 bases between the two ends. CDR3: CASSRLSGGNTIYF. The DNA for the CDR3 is TGTGCCAGCAGTCGCCTATCAGGCGGAAACACCATATATTTT.

This clone was seen a single time. This chain joins TRBV30 and TRBJ1-4; no clear D gene. The germline CDR1 and CDR2 sequences are GTSNPN and SVGIG (reference sequence). Trimming removed 0 bases at V and 0 bases at J, with 5 bases between. CDR3 length equals 14 residues. CDR3 residues: CAWSVSSTNEKLFF. The CDR3 DNA sequence: TGTGCCTGGAGTGTTTCCTCAACTAATGAAAAACTGTTTTTT.